What follows are 3 T cell receptor beta chains derived from one specimen sequenced in a study of T cell repertoires in cytomegalovirus infection. These receptors' antigens are unknown. TCRdb re-called the reads with MiXCR, one entry per CDR3 protein. The repertoire holds roughly 130,000 distinct CDR3 sequences, with roughly 25% as singletons. Material for sequencing was PBMCs, sequenced either directly or after in vitro stimulation (not recorded which). All receptors come from a human donor in good health (CMV status not recorded). Some clones in this sample may be carry-over from other donors' samples.

This clonotype was detected only a few times. The chain employs TRBV6-2 or TRBV6-3 and TRBJ2-3; D is perhaps TRBD1 or TRBD2 (6 bases each). Trimming took off 10 bases at V and 3 bases at J, with 14 bases between the two ends. Germline CDR1 MNHEY, CDR2 SVGEGT. CDR3 length equals 13 residues. CDR3 loop: CATYRGGTDTQYF. For the CDR3, the DNA is TGTGCCACGTACCGAGGGGGGACAGATACGCAGTATTTT.

This clonotype was seen only a few times. The chain uses TRBV6-2 or TRBV6-3 and TRBJ2-7; D call uncertain. The germline V and J ends were trimmed by 5 bases and 3 bases, with 17 bases remaining between them. This CDR3 is built from 15 residues. CDR1 and CDR2 from the germline V gene are MNHEY and SVGEGT. Here the CDR3 reads CASSPPGWQYYEQYF. The CDR3 DNA is TGTGCCAGCAGTCCCCCCGGGTGGCAGTACTACGAGCAGTACTTC.

This clonotype was counted ten times or more. This rearrangement joins TRBV20-1 to TRBJ2-3; TRBD2 agrees at 8 bases. The germline CDR1 and CDR2 sequences are DFQATT and SNEGSKA (reference sequence). This CDR3 contains 15 residues. After removal of 4 bases from V and 1 base from J, the junction contained 7 bases not matched to a gene. Here the CDR3 reads CSANHGGGRTDTQYF. The DNA of the CDR3 is TGCAGTGCTAATCACGGGGGGGGACGCACAGATACGCAGTATTTT.